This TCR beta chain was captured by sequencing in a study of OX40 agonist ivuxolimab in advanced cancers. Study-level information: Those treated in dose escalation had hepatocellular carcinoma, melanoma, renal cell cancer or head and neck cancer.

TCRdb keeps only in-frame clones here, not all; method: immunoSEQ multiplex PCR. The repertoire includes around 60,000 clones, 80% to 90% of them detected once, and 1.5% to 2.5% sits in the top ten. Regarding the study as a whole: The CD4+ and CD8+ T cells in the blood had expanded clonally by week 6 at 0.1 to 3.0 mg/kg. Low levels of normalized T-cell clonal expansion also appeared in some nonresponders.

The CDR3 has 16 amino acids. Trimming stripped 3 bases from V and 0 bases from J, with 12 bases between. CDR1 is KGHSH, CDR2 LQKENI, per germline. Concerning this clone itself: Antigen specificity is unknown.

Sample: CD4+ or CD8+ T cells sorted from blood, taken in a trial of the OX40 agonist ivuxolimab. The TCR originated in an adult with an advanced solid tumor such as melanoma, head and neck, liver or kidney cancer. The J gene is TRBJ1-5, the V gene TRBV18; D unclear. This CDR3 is CASSPRMGNSNQPQHF. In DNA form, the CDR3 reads TGTGCCAGCTCACCTCGAATGGGCAATAGCAATCAGCCCCAGCATTTT.